This T cell receptor beta chain was sequenced for a study of blood T cell repertoires in COVID-19. Study as a whole: Specimens from acute and convalescent COVID-19 originated in the United States, Italy and Spain. PBMCs, B-cell-depleted T cells, or T cells provided the cDNA or gDNA that made up the material.

Original handling: Reference gene primer amplification gave nucleated cell count estimates. Only in-frame clones appear in the TCRdb table, and some are missing; sequencing was by immunoSEQ multiplex PCR. V, J and clone size were drawn from that table, and D and trimming were deduced from the DNA. The repertoire holds over 85,000 clones, with around 87% as singletons. CDR3 length equals 16 residues. The junction had 4 bases not matched to a gene; V was cut back by 0 bases and J by 3 bases. CDR1 is ENHRY and CDR2 is SYGVKD in the germline V gene. This chain uses TRBV10-3 with TRBJ2-3, with 9 bases fitting TRBD1. Sequencing was carried out using peripheral blood. The sequence derives from a male donor with acute or convalescent COVID-19. The CDR3 nucleotides are TGTGCCATCAGTGAGTCTAGGGGACAGGGTACAGATACGCAGTATTTT. Encoded protein: CAISESRGQGTDTQYF.